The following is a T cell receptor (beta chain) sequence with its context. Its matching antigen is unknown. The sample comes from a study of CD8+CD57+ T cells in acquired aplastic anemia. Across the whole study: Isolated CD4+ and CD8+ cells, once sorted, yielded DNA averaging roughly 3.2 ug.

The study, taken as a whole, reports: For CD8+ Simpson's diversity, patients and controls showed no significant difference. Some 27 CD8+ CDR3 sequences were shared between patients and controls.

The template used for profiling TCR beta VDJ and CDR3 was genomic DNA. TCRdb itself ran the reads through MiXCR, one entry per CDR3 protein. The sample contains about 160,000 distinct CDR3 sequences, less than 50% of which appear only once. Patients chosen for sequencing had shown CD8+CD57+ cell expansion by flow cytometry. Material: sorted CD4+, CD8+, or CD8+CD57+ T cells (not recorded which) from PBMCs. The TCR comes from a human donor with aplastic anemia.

The DNA of the CDR3 is TGTGCCAGCAGCATGAGACAGGACTACGAGCAGTACTTC. Translated, it gives CASSMRQDYEQYF. V usage is TRBV2 and J usage is TRBJ2-7; weak D call: TRBD1 (6 bases). The CDR3 is 13 amino acids. V was cut by 6 bases and J by 3 bases, with 12 bases left in between. Germline CDR1 reads SNHLY; CDR2 reads FYNNEI.